The entry below describes one T cell receptor (beta chain). The data stem from a study of T cell responses to AZD1222 COVID-19 vaccine. Generated by immunoSEQ multiplex PCR, the TCRdb table keeps only in-frame clones and is missing some. The sample shows some 140,000 clones, more than 75% of them seen only once. The sample in question was peripheral blood, obtained on day 0 of AZD1222 vaccination. This clonotype was obtained from an adult in good health.

The CDR3 sequence is CAWSSRDRVFGYTF. CDR3 coding DNA: TGTGCCTGGAGTTCTCGGGACAGGGTGTTTGGCTACACCTTC. The rearrangement uses TRBV30 and TRBJ1-2, with TRBD1 matching over 9 bases. The J segment lost 7 bases and the V segment lost 2 bases, leaving 8 bases of the junction unmatched. The CDR3 contains 14 residues. The germline gives CDR1 GTSNPN, CDR2 SVGIG (reference sequence). The full variable domain, with the rest looked up from reference TRBV30 and TRBJ1-2, is SQTIHQWPATLVQPVGSPLSLECTVEGTSNPNLYWYRQAAGRGLQLLFYSVGIGQISSEVPQNLSASRPQDRQFILSSKKLLLSDSGFYLCAWSSRDRVFGYTFGSGTRLTVV.